This T cell receptor beta chain was obtained from a study of blood T cell repertoires in COVID-19. Trimming took 1 base from V and 2 from J, leaving 6 bases between them. Germline CDR1 and CDR2: MGHDK and SYGVNS. The CDR3 consists of 14 residues. Some clones are missing from TCRdb's copy, which holds only in-frame ones; the method was immunoSEQ multiplex PCR. The sample holds 190,000 or so clones, 86% seen once. The receptor comes from a woman in her thirties who had been exposed to COVID-19. The sample consisted of PBMCs or T cells enriched from blood (not recorded which). The chain is built from TRBV25-1 and TRBJ1-3; D is uncertain. CDR3 loop: CASSESGTGNTIYF. The DNA of the CDR3 is TGTGCCAGCAGTGAATCAGGAACTGGAAACACCATATATTTT. The entire variable domain, with the rest obtained from reference TRBV25-1 and TRBJ1-3, is as follows: EADIYQTPRYLVIGTGKKITLECSQTMGHDKMYWYQQDPGMELHLIHYSYGVNSTEKGDLSSESTVSRIRTEHFPLTLESARPSHTSQYLCASSESGTGNTIYFGEGSWLTVV.